This TCR beta chain came from a study of T cells in Graves' hyperthyroidism and ophthalmopathy. Turning to the study itself: Blood was drawn when the patient was first diagnosed and still untreated.

This clonotype was seen ten or more times. Its target is unknown. Notes on the study in general: Using 13 V-J features, a model discriminated ophthalmopathy from stable hyperthyroidism.

It was RNA transcripts that yielded the amplified TCR beta CDR3 regions. Researchers ran a first-round RT-PCR on the TCR CDR3 using the HTBI primer set. TCRdb processed the multiplex PCR reads anew with MiXCR; each CDR3 protein has one entry. This sample has fewer than 500,000 distinct CDR3 sequences, with about 15% found just once. CDR3 length: 15 amino acids. Germline V gene lookup returns CDR1 SGHDN and CDR2 FVKESK. V lost 6 bases and J 13 bases, leaving 27 bases between the germline ends. At least 3 on the Clinical Activity Score was recorded for ophthalmopathy patients, who also had NOSPECS grade at least 4 and duration under 3 months. Orbital computed tomography, thyroid ultrasound, serum thyroxine and TRAb, and clinical symptoms together informed the diagnoses.

The genes are TRBV14 and TRBJ1-1; tentative D call: TRBD1 (6 bases). This receptor was identified in a woman aged 25-40 years with Graves' ophthalmopathy. The specimen sequenced was blood. DNA of the CDR3: TGTGCCAGCAGAGTTACAGGGAGCGTTAGTCGGTTTGTTTTCTTT. This encodes CASRVTGSVSRFVFF.